Described below is a single T cell receptor (beta chain) sequence and its context. The sample originates from a study of T cell changes during pregnancy in multiple sclerosis. Only in-frame clones appear in the TCRdb table, and some are missing; sequencing was by immunoSEQ multiplex PCR. The sample yields around 29,000 clones, roughly 92% seen once. The sequenced sample was CD8+ T cells from peripheral blood mononuclear cells, obtained before pregnancy. This sequence originates from a female donor with multiple sclerosis, enrolled in a pregnancy study.

The CDR3 is CASSLVGSSYEQYF. In nucleotides, the CDR3 is TGTGCCAGCAGCTTAGTAGGGAGCTCCTACGAGCAGTACTTC. V gene TRBV7-9 combines with J gene TRBJ2-7, with D tentatively TRBD2 (5 bases). This CDR3 contains 14 residues. Trimming pared 1 base from V and 0 bases from J, leaving 7 bases between. Germline V gives CDR1 SEHNR, CDR2 FQNEAQ (reference sequence).